A selection of T cell receptor beta chains follows, all from one sample in a study of coeliac disease. Repertoires were generated with immunoSEQ multiplex PCR, while TCRdb's copy carries only in-frame clones and drops some. The profile shows 3,000 to 4,500 clones, roughly 70% of them singletons. Sequencing used intraepithelial lymphocytes from the gut. The receptor source for this set is an older woman with active celiac disease. CDR3s include the opening cysteine and the closing phenylalanine or tryptophan. D genes are given only for firm matches. Clone size, where shown, is once, few, many, or a class for clones that have expanded.

clone_size	j_call	d_call	v_call	cdr3_nt	cdr3_aa
few	TRBJ2-1	TRBD2	TRBV4-2	TGTGCCAGCAGCCAAAGTGCGGGGGGGTTCGACGAGCAGTTCTTC	CASSQSAGGFDEQFF
.	TRBJ2-1	.	TRBV13	TGTGCCAGCAGCTCAGGCCCTACTAGAGGATATGAGCAGTTCTTC	CASSSGPTRGYEQFF
.	TRBJ2-7	.	TRBV2	TGTGCCAGCAGTACTCAGGGCCCCGGGCAGTACTTC	CASSTQGPGQYF
.	TRBJ1-1	.	TRBV6-6	TGTGCCAGCAGTTTCGGACAGAAGAACACTGAAGCTTTCTTT	CASSFGQKNTEAFF
.	TRBJ2-3	.	TRBV7-8	TGTGCCAGCAGCTTAGCAGGGCGGGGCACAGATACGCAGTATTTT	CASSLAGRGTDTQYF
few	TRBJ2-7	.	TRBV30	TGTGCCTGGAGCGTTAGCGGTACCTCCTACGAGCAGTACTTC	CAWSVSGTSYEQYF
.	TRBJ1-1	.	TRBV12-5	TGTGCTAGTGACCGGACAGTAATGAACACTGAAGCTTTCTTT	CASDRTVMNTEAFF
few	TRBJ1-1	.	TRBV19	TGTGCCAGTAGTAACGGGGGATTTGAAGCTTTCTTT	CASSNGGFEAFF
.	TRBJ1-5	TRBD1	TRBV19	TGTGCCAGTAGAACAGGGGGCGCACCGAATCAGCCCCAGCATTTT	CASRTGGAPNQPQHF
.	TRBJ1-5	.	TRBV30	TGTGCCTGGAGTGGGACAGCTAATCAGCCCCAGCATTTT	CAWSGTANQPQHF
once	TRBJ1-1	.	TRBV2	TGTGCCAGCAGTGAGGGGCGGTTACGTGCTGAAGCTTTCTTT	CASSEGRLRAEAFF
.	TRBJ1-2	.	TRBV28	TGTGCCAGCAGTAGGGCGGGCCCCTATGGCTACACCTTC	CASSRAGPYGYTF
.	TRBJ2-3	.	TRBV27	TGTGCCAGCAGTTTAGAGGATACGCAGTATTTT	CASSLEDTQYF
.	TRBJ2-7	.	TRBV27	TGTGCCAGCAGCTCCCCTCCGGTGCAGTACTTC	CASSSPPVQYF
.	TRBJ2-3	.	TRBV18	TGTGCCAGCTCACCTACTAGCACAGATACGCAGTATTTT	CASSPTSTDTQYF
.	TRBJ2-5	.	TRBV2	TGTGCCAGCCTCGGACGGGGGAGAGAGACCCAGTACTTC	CASLGRGRETQYF
.	TRBJ2-1	.	TRBV27	TGTGCCTCAGGGGTGGGTTCTTCCTACAATGAGCAGTTCTTC	CASGVGSSYNEQFF
few	TRBJ1-6	.	TRBV30	TGTGCCTGGAGTTCACGGTTTTCACCCCTCCACTTT	CAWSSRFSPLHF
.	TRBJ1-2	TRBD1	TRBV30	TGTGCCTGGAGATCGGGACAGAGCTATGGCTACACCTTC	CAWRSGQSYGYTF
.	TRBJ2-2	TRBD2	TRBV6-5	TGTGCCAGCAGTTACAGAGGCCTAGCGGGAGCCGGGGAGCTGTTTTTT	CASSYRGLAGAGELFF
few	TRBJ2-7	TRBD2	TRBV6-5	TGTGCCAGCAGTCCACCACTAGCGGGTACCTACGAGCAGTACTTC	CASSPPLAGTYEQYF
.	TRBJ2-7	TRBD1	TRBV6-1	TGTGCCAGCACGAGTTCGGGACAGGGTCCCTACGAGCAGTACTTC	CASTSSGQGPYEQYF
large	TRBJ2-5	.	TRBV4-3	TGCGCCAGCAGCCCCCACCTCAGGGTTTTCCAAGAGACCCAGTACTTC	CASSPHLRVFQETQYF
few	TRBJ2-3	TRBD1	TRBV28	TGTGCCAGCAGCTTATACCTGACAGGGCCCACAGATACGCAGTATTTT	CASSLYLTGPTDTQYF
few	TRBJ1-6	.	TRBV5-1	TGCGCCAGCAGCTTGAACCCAGGCCTCTATAATTCACCCCTCCACTTT	CASSLNPGLYNSPLHF
few	TRBJ1-6	.	TRBV6-5	TGTGCCAGCAGTTATTTGCGCGGAGGCTATAATTCACCCCTCCACTTT	CASSYLRGGYNSPLHF
.	TRBJ1-2	TRBD1	TRBV2	TGTGCCAGCAGTGAACAGGGGGGTGGCTACACCTTC	CASSEQGGGYTF
.	TRBJ2-2	.	TRBV6-5	TGTGCCAGCACTCAGGGATACACCGGGGAGCTGTTTTTT	CASTQGYTGELFF
.	TRBJ1-2	TRBD1	TRBV4-1	TGCGCCAGCAGCCCTGGAGGGACAGCGGATTTCTATGGCTACACCTTC	CASSPGGTADFYGYTF